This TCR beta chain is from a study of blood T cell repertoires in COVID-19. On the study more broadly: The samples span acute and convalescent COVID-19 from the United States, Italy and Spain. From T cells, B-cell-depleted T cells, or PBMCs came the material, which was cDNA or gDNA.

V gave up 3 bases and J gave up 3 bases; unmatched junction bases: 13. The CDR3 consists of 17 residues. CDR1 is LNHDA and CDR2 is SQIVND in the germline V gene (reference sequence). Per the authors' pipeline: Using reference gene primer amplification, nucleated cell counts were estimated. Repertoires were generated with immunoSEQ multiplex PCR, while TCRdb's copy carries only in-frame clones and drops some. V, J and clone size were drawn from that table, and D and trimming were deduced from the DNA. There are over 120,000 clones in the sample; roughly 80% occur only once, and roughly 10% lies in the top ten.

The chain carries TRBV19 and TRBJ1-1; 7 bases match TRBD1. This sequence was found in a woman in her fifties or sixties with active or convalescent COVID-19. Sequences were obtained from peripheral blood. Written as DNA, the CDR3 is TGTGCCAGTAGTATCGCGAGGACAGGCCCGTTGTACACTGAAGCTTTCTTT. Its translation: CASSIARTGPLYTEAFF.